These 5 T cell receptor beta chains were sequenced from one sample in a study of shared T cell receptors in the human thymus. The assay was immunoSEQ multiplex PCR, and TCRdb's table has in-frame clones only and misses some. The data contain roughly 710,000 clones, around 85% of them singletons. The sample also formed part of further work on human thymus T cells.

Sequenced material: thymocytes. The receptors were sampled from a girl in the first two years of life with a congenital heart defect.

This chain links TRBV28 with TRBJ1-1, with D uncertain. Germline assignment: CDR1 MDHEN and CDR2 SYDVKM. V lost 5 bases to trimming and J lost 1 base, with 14 bases between them. The CDR3 is made up of 15 amino acids. DNA of the CDR3: TGTGCCAGCAGTCCGTGGGAGGGTTCGAACACTGAAGCTTTCTTT. Protein product: CASSPWEGSNTEAFF.

The V call is TRBV2, the J call TRBJ1-1; 7 bases match TRBD1. Germline V gene lookup returns CDR1 SNHLY and CDR2 FYNNEI. V shed 2 bases and J 4 bases; nucleotides not matched to a gene: 13. This CDR3 has 17 amino acids. DNA for the CDR3: TGTGCCAGCAGTGAATCCAGAAACGGGCAGGGGGGCACTGAAGCTTTCTTT. This sequence encodes CASSESRNGQGGTEAFF.

The chain carries TRBV7-6 and TRBJ2-7; 7 bases align to TRBD1. The V gene's germline CDR1 is SGHVS and CDR2 FNYEAQ. The CDR3 is 15 residues long. The ends lost 5 bases at V and 2 bases at J; junction bases unmatched: 9. CDR3 coding DNA: TGTGCCAGCAGCCCGATACAGGGGTCCCCCTACGAGCAGTACTTC. Amino acid sequence: CASSPIQGSPYEQYF.

The V gene is TRBV19, the J gene TRBJ1-5; possible D gene TRBD1, 6 bases. Trimming left V 9 bases short and J 7 bases short, with 16 bases between. CDR1 and CDR2 from the germline V gene are LNHDA and SQIVND (reference sequence). The CDR3 runs 13 residues. CDR3 sequence: CASTPKGVQPQHF. DNA of the CDR3: TGTGCCAGCACTCCGAAGGGGGTACAGCCCCAGCATTTT.

The chain has TRBV25-1 and TRBJ2-5, with 8 bases matching TRBD2. Germline CDR1 is MGHDK and CDR2 is SYGVNS. CDR3 length equals 13 residues. After removal of 9 bases from V and 4 bases from J, the junction contained 7 bases not matched to a gene. CDR3 DNA sequence: TGTGCCAGTCGCCGGGGGGGGAGAGAGACCCAGTACTTC. It translates to CASRRGGRETQYF. Based on the CDR3 plus reference TRBV25-1 and TRBJ2-5, the full variable domain is EADIYQTPRYLVIGTGKKITLECSQTMGHDKMYWYQQDPGMELHLIHYSYGVNSTEKGDLSSESTVSRIRTEHFPLTLESARPSHTSQYLCASRRGGRETQYFGPGTRLLVL.